A single T cell receptor (beta chain) is shown here with its context. Its matching antigen is unknown. Germline V lookup: CDR1 KGHSH, CDR2 LQKENI. The CDR3 runs to 14 residues. UMIs accompanied the 5'RACE template switching by which TCR beta cDNA was made. Using the 5' RACE reads, TCRdb records one entry per CDR3 protein without DNA. Here the sample table reports some 410,000 distinct CDR3 sequences. This entry comes from a study of T cells expressing NK-cell markers. Study overall: HCMV seropositivity marked seven of the eight sequenced donors; one was seronegative.

Findings of the study overall: Roughly six donors had dominant NKG2C+ clonotypes that comprised roughly 1.0-8% of their CD8+ T cells. Clones of NKG2C+ T cells that had expanded were of unclear HCMV specificity.

This receptor was taken from a woman aged 18 to 69 in good health. The sequencing input was blood T cells: a sorted CD56 or NKG2C T cell subset, CD4+ or CD8+ T cells, or bulk PBMC T cells (not recorded which). The chain employs TRBV18 and TRBJ1-1; TCRdb picks TRBD1, but there is no DNA to check that call. CDR3 amino acids: CASSPKHRVTEAFF. The full variable domain, in which reference TRBV18 and TRBJ1-1 provide the parts outside the CDR3, is NAGVMQNPRHLVRRRGQEARLRCSPMKGHSHVYWYRQLPEEGLKFMVYLQKENIIDESGMPKERFSAEFPKEGPSILRIQQVVRGDSAAYFCASSPKHRVTEAFFGQGTRLTVV.